This T cell receptor beta chain is drawn from a study of beta chain features in type 1 diabetes. About the research overall: Cell yields, gender and age were similar in healthy donors and patients.

Trimming removed 2 bases from V and 3 bases from J, with 6 bases in between. The CDR3 sequence is 13 residues long. From germline, CDR1 is SGHRS and CDR2 YFSETQ. On average, the one heparinised blood draw given by each donor was around 120 mL. Sorting of CD4+ naive, central memory, regulatory and stem cell-like memory cells was performed via CD45RO/CCR7/CD25/CD127/CD95/CD27. Every isolated RNA sample was fully reverse transcribed, so sequencing captured expressed TCRB transcripts. Profiling relied on immunoSEQ multiplex PCR, and the TCRdb table lists in-frame clones only, not all of them. The table shows approximately 470,000 clones, with about 29% occurring only once.

The chain carries TRBV5-1 and TRBJ2-1; D gene ambiguous. This sequence was found in a man aged 18 to 29 in good health. The material sequenced was naive CD4+ T cells from blood. CDR3 bases: TGCGCCAGCAGCTTTATGGGCTACAATGAGCAGTTCTTC. Protein: CASSFMGYNEQFF.